The 29 T cell receptor beta chains listed next were all sequenced from one sample in a study of T cells after posttransplantation cyclophosphamide. A marrow graft followed busulfan-fludarabine conditioning, with cyclophosphamide on days +3 and +4. Generated by immunoSEQ multiplex PCR, the TCRdb table keeps only in-frame clones and is missing some. Observed in the sample are fewer than 12,000 clones, none of them singletons. The specimen comprised PBMCs, sampled after allogeneic stem cell transplant with posttransplant cyclophosphamide. Receptors originate from a female patient aged 35 to 55 who received an allogeneic stem cell transplant from a related donor, was CMV-positive, and had no GVHD. Some of these T cells may belong to the graft donor.

The chain employs TRBV7-9 and TRBJ2-5, with 11 bases fitting TRBD1. The J call is doubtful: the DNA matches TRBJ2-7 better. Germline V gene data show CDR1 as SEHNR and CDR2 as FQNEAQ (reference sequence). The CDR3 runs 15 residues. CDR3 protein: CASSLGSGTGGEQYF. The CDR3, as DNA: TGTGCCAGCAGCTTGGGTTCAGGGACAGGGGGCGAGCAGTACTTC.

This clone is medium-sized in the sample. CDR3 DNA sequence: TGTGCCAGTAGTATTGCGTCTAGCGGTGGCGGTGAGCAGTTCTTC. Translation gives CASSIASSGGGEQFF. V usage is TRBV19 and J usage is TRBJ2-1, with 7 bases aligning to TRBD2. The germline CDR1 and CDR2 sequences are LNHDA and SQIVND (reference sequence). The CDR3 extends over 15 amino acids. V was clipped by 3 bases and J by 9 bases; unmatched bases: 11.

This clone showed up many times. The chain combines TRBV5-1 with TRBJ2-1; a possible D gene is TRBD1 (5 bases). V was trimmed by 0 bases and J by 6 bases, leaving 7 bases between them. The CDR3 is made up of 13 amino acids. Looked up from germline, CDR1 is SGHRS and CDR2 is YFSETQ. CDR3 sequence reads: CASSLGTSNEQFF. CDR3 nucleotide sequence: TGCGCCAGCAGCTTGGGGACAAGCAATGAGCAGTTCTTC.

In its sample, this clone was seen many times. V gene TRBV5-1 combines with J gene TRBJ1-3, with D perhaps matching TRBD1 (6 bases). Germline-derived CDR1 and CDR2 are SGHRS and YFSETQ. Trimming shortened V by 7 bases and J by 6 bases, and 20 bases separated the two germline ends. The CDR3 length is 15 residues. CDR3 loop: CASADLQGAENTIYF. The CDR3 DNA is TGCGCCAGCGCGGATCTACAGGGCGCGGAAAACACCATATATTTT.

This clone was detected a few times. The genes are TRBV19 and TRBJ1-6; D perhaps matches TRBD1 (5 bases). Germline V CDR1 and CDR2: LNHDA, SQIVND (reference sequence). V was clipped by 4 bases and J by 10 bases, with 23 bases between them. The CDR3 contains 17 residues. CDR3 nucleotide sequence: TGTGCCAGTAGTAGTGGAAAAGAGGGGAGGGTACGCTCACCCCTCCACTTT. Translation: CASSSGKEGRVRSPLHF. The full variable domain, rest sourced from reference TRBV19 and TRBJ1-6, is DGGITQSPKYLFRKEGQNVTLSCEQNLNHDAMYWYRQDPGQGLRLIYYSQIVNDFQKGDIAEGYSVSREKKESFPLTVTSAQKNPTAFYLCASSSGKEGRVRSPLHFGNGTRLTVT.

Many counts were recorded for this clone. The rearrangement joins TRBV5-1 to TRBJ2-7, with D unclear. The CDR3 totals 14 residues. CDR1 is SGHRS, CDR2 YFSETQ, per germline. The V end lost 1 base, the J end lost 9 bases, and 17 bases lay between the germline ends. The CDR3 nucleotides read TGCGCCAGCAGCTTGAGAGGCGGATACGACGGGCAGTACTTC. Its protein is CASSLRGGYDGQYF.

In its sample, this clone was seen many times. The chain links TRBV10-3 to TRBJ2-7; 11 nucleotides agree with TRBD1. Germline trimming cut 2 bases from V and 4 bases from J; bases unmatched to any gene: 4. The CDR3 runs 15 residues. CDR1 and CDR2 from the germline V gene are ENHRY and SYGVKD. This chain's CDR3 is CAISEGQGAIYEQYF. The CDR3 DNA reads TGTGCCATCAGTGAGGGACAGGGGGCAATATACGAGCAGTACTTC.

This clone was observed many times. The chain recombines TRBV7-2 with TRBJ2-1; 7 bases are shared with TRBD2. This CDR3 comprises 11 residues. With V trimmed by 10 bases and J by 5 bases, 2 bases remained unmatched. In germline, CDR1 is SGHTA, CDR2 FQGNSA. CDR3 amino acids: CATGGDNEQFF. The CDR3 region has the DNA TGTGCCACTGGGGGGGACAATGAGCAGTTCTTC.

By share of the sample, this clone is medium-sized. V usage is TRBV7-3 and J usage is TRBJ1-1; TRBD1 matches 9 bases. V shed 5 bases and J 1 base; nucleotides not matched to a gene: 2. This CDR3 comprises 14 residues. CDR1 SGHTA and CDR2 FQGTGA come from the germline V gene. As DNA, the CDR3 is TGTGCCAGCAGCGGACAGGGGAAGAACACTGAAGCTTTCTTT. This gives the protein CASSGQGKNTEAFF.

This clone was found many times. This chain uses TRBV10-2 with TRBJ1-1; D uncertain. The ends were cut back, 5 bases at V and 6 bases at J, with 13 bases in the middle. CDR3 length: 13 residues. The germline V gene has CDR1 WSHSY and CDR2 SAAADI. The CDR3 DNA is TGCGCCAGCAGTTCGGGCTTAGCGGCTGAAGCTTTCTTT. Translating it yields CASSSGLAAEAFF.

The table lists this clone with many counts. The rearrangement links TRBV5-4 to TRBJ2-3, with 7 bases identical to TRBD2. Trimming removed 2 bases from V and 1 base from J; junction bases left unmatched: 7. The CDR3 is 16 residues long. Germline lookup yields CDR1 SGHNT and CDR2 YYREEE (reference sequence). CDR3 residues: CASSFPWGGRTDTQYF. DNA of the CDR3: TGTGCCAGCAGCTTCCCTTGGGGGGGACGCACAGATACGCAGTATTTT.

In this sample, this clone turned up many times. The chain recombines TRBV6-6 with TRBJ2-1, with 8 bases lining up with TRBD1. The J segment lost 4 bases and the V segment lost 6 bases, leaving 8 bases of the junction unmatched. The CDR3 is made up of 15 amino acids. The germline CDR1 and CDR2 sequences are MNHNY and SVGAGI (reference sequence). The CDR3: CASSPDRGRYNEQFF. CDR3 sequence (DNA): TGTGCCAGCAGCCCTGACAGGGGAAGGTACAATGAGCAGTTCTTC.

This clone qualifies as medium-sized. V and J are TRBV9 and TRBJ1-2; D remains unclear. Deletions cut 4 bases from V and 0 bases from J, with 16 bases between. Germline V lookup: CDR1 SGDLS, CDR2 YYNGEE. The CDR3 runs to 16 residues. The CDR3, as DNA: TGTGCCAGCAGCCTCTCGGAGGGTTCAGCTAACTATGGCTACACCTTC. This translates into CASSLSEGSANYGYTF.

Many counts were recorded for this clone. V and J are TRBV19 and TRBJ2-7; tentatively, D is TRBD2 (5 bases). V dropped 5 bases and J dropped 4 bases, with 21 bases sitting between them. CDR1 and CDR2 from the germline V gene are LNHDA and SQIVND (reference sequence). This CDR3 contains 16 residues. The CDR3 sequence is CASSAFPTGVGYEQYF. CDR3 nucleotide sequence: TGTGCCAGTAGTGCCTTCCCGACCGGGGTTGGGTACGAGCAGTACTTC.

CDR3 in amino acids: CASSVGGGVEVSGNTIYF. CDR3 coding DNA: TGTGCCAGCAGCGTAGGGGGGGGTGTGGAAGTCTCTGGAAACACCATATATTTT. This rearrangement joins TRBV9 to TRBJ1-3, with D possibly TRBD1 on 5 matching bases. The CDR3 is made up of 18 amino acids. Germline V gives CDR1 SGDLS, CDR2 YYNGEE. V was trimmed by 0 bases and J by 0 bases, leaving 16 bases between them. Supplemented by reference TRBV9 and TRBJ1-3, the full variable domain reads DSGVTQTPKHLITATGQRVTLRCSPRSGDLSVYWYQQSLDQGLQFLIQYYNGEERAKGNILERFSAQQFPDLHSELNLSSLELGDSALYFCASSVGGGVEVSGNTIYFGEGSWLTVV.

In this sample, this clone turned up many times. The chain joins TRBV15 to TRBJ2-7; 7 nucleotides match TRBD2. Germline CDR1 LNHNV, CDR2 YYDKDF (reference sequence). Trimming at V came to 1 base and at J to 8 bases, leaving 8 bases not matched to a gene. There are 14 residues in the CDR3. The DNA for the CDR3 is TGTGCCACCAGCAGAGTTGGAGCGGGGACTCAGCAGTACTTC. Translation gives CATSRVGAGTQQYF.

This clone was observed many times. The CDR3 is CASSPLTGGGGYTF. CDR3 DNA sequence: TGCGCCAGCAGCCCTCTGACAGGGGGAGGTGGCTACACCTTC. The chain joins TRBV5-1 to TRBJ1-2, with 9 positions matching TRBD1. This CDR3 has 14 amino acids. V lost 4 bases, J lost 7 bases, and 8 bases stayed unmatched. Germline V gene data show CDR1 as SGHRS and CDR2 as YFSETQ.

On this clone: This sample also contains other DNA sequences that code for the same CDR3. This chain links TRBV11-2 with TRBJ2-1, with TRBD2 matching 7 bases. Germline trimming cut 5 bases from V and 7 bases from J; bases unmatched to any gene: 8. Germline V gene lookup returns CDR1 SGHAT and CDR2 FQNNGV. The CDR3 spans 14 residues. DNA of the CDR3: TGTGCCAGCAGCGCGCGACTAGCAGGGAATGAGCAGTTCTTC. Translation: CASSARLAGNEQFF.

This clone was recorded many times. The chain recombines TRBV6-1 with TRBJ1-5, with D tentatively TRBD1 (6 bases). The CDR3 length is 14 residues. CDR1 and CDR2 (germline): MNHNS, SASEGT. Trimming removed 6 bases from V and 9 bases from J, with 18 bases in between. CDR3 residues: CASRAGALFRPQHF. The CDR3, as DNA: TGTGCCAGCAGGGCAGGGGCCCTCTTCCGGCCCCAGCATTTT.

At least ten counts were recorded for this clone. The chain joins TRBV6-6 to TRBJ1-5; the match to TRBD1 covers 8 bases. This CDR3 spans 15 amino acids. Germline V gene data show CDR1 as MNHNY and CDR2 as SVGAGI (reference sequence). The V and J ends lost 2 bases and 3 bases, in that order; junction bases with no gene match: 3. CDR3 sequence (DNA): TGTGCCAGCAGTTACCAGGGACAGGACAATCAGCCCCAGCATTTT. This encodes CASSYQGQDNQPQHF.

This clone was recorded at least ten times. The chain has TRBV5-1 and TRBJ2-3, with 7 bases that match TRBD2. The CDR3 contains 15 residues. Germline CDR1 is SGHRS and CDR2 is YFSETQ. The junction had 9 bases not matched to a gene; V was cut back by 5 bases and J by 3 bases. The CDR3 nucleotides are TGCGCCAGCAGGAGCGGGGTCATCTCTACAGATACGCAGTATTTT. Protein product: CASRSGVISTDTQYF.

This clone was detected many times. This sequence joins TRBV10-3 and TRBJ2-1; TRBD2 matches at 7 bases. The CDR3 covers 14 residues. CDR1 is ENHRY and CDR2 is SYGVKD in the germline V gene. V trimming: 4 bases; J trimming: 2 bases; junction bases outside the gene matches: 2. Here the CDR3 reads CAISVGGTYNEQFF. The CDR3 coding sequence is TGTGCCATCAGTGTCGGGGGGACCTACAATGAGCAGTTCTTC.

This clone appeared many times. The J gene is TRBJ2-7, the V gene TRBV4-1; 12 nucleotides agree with TRBD2. The CDR3 is 16 amino acids. The germline CDR1 and CDR2 sequences are MGHRA and YSYEKL. J gave up 7 bases and V 0 bases, and 7 bases lay outside the gene matches. CDR3 amino acids: CASSQDLITSGREQYF. CDR3 nucleotide sequence: TGCGCCAGCAGCCAAGACCTAATCACTAGCGGGAGGGAGCAGTACTTC.

In the case of this clone: Other DNA sequences in this sample translate to the same CDR3. CDR3 protein: CAWSPLAGATYEQYF. As DNA, the CDR3 is TGTGCCTGGAGTCCCCTAGCGGGAGCTACCTACGAGCAGTACTTC. The chain carries TRBV30 and TRBJ2-7, with 10 nucleotides matching TRBD2. The V segment lost 2 bases and the J segment 2 bases; nucleotides outside the gene matches: 6. Germline V gives CDR1 GTSNPN, CDR2 SVGIG (reference sequence). This CDR3 contains 15 residues.

In this sample, this clone turned up a few times. The genes are TRBV6-1 and TRBJ1-1; D is perhaps TRBD1 (6 bases). This CDR3 contains 14 residues. Trimming left V 4 bases short and J 11 bases short, with 20 bases between. Per germline, CDR1 MNHNS and CDR2 SASEGT. This CDR3 is CASSAKTGTRGAFF. The CDR3 region has the DNA TGTGCCAGCAGTGCAAAAACCGGGACAAGGGGGGCTTTCTTT.

The sample holds many counts of this clone. The chain joins TRBV6-5 to TRBJ1-5, with TRBD1 as a possible D gene (6 bases). V lost 4 bases, J lost 5 bases, and 15 bases lay in between. The CDR3 sequence is 15 residues long. Germline CDR1 reads MNHEY; CDR2 reads SVGAGI. CDR3 bases: TGTGCCAGCAGTTTTACAGGGACATCCGATCAGCCCCAGCATTTT. This translates into CASSFTGTSDQPQHF.

This clone has at least ten counts. The V call is TRBV7-6, the J call TRBJ1-1; 10 positions agree with TRBD1. Germline-derived CDR1 and CDR2 are SGHVS and FNYEAQ. This CDR3 region has 17 residues. V lost 2 bases and J lost 1; bases outside the gene matches: 7. Written as DNA, the CDR3 is TGTGCCAGCAGCTTAAGACAGGGGGCTTCCCAGAACACTGAAGCTTTCTTT. This translates into CASSLRQGASQNTEAFF.

This clone came up many times. V usage is TRBV7-9 and J usage is TRBJ1-1; no definite D call. The germline CDR1 and CDR2 sequences are SEHNR and FQNEAQ (reference sequence). The length of the CDR3 is 13 residues. Trimming pared 5 bases from V and 3 bases from J, leaving 10 bases between. The CDR3 reads CASSRERHTEAFF. The CDR3 DNA sequence: TGTGCCAGCAGCCGAGAGAGGCACACTGAAGCTTTCTTT.

This clone is judged medium-sized (0.01 to 0.1%). At one boundary the junction diverges from the germline segment, which might be a read error. The gene calls are TRBV7-7 and TRBJ1-3; 9 positions agree with TRBD1. The CDR3 sequence is 15 residues long. CDR1 is SSHAT, CDR2 FNYEAQ, per germline (reference sequence). The DNA of the CDR3 is TGTGCTAGCAGCTTAAACAGGGGGCTTGGAAACACCATATATTTT. Translation gives CASSLNRGLGNTIYF.